This is a list of T cell receptor beta chains from one sample in a study of blood T cell repertoires in COVID-19. The table came from immunoSEQ multiplex PCR; TCRdb's copy has only in-frame clones and leaves some out. The profile shows more than 110,000 clones, roughly 85% of them singletons. The specimen was peripheral blood. These receptors were obtained from a man aged 50 to 59 with acute or convalescent COVID-19. Each CDR3 is given with its conserved first and last residue. A D gene is named only where the DNA matches it firmly.

>TRBV7-6|TRBD1|TRBJ1-4
CASSLDRGEGEKLFF
>TRBV28|TRBD2|TRBJ2-1
CASSVPLAGESYNEQFF
>TRBV9|TRBD1|TRBJ1-5
CASSVGGQGRNQPQHF
>TRBV30|-|TRBJ1-3
CAWSVNSKGTPGNTIYF
>TRBV5-1|TRBD1|TRBJ1-2
CASSMTGNYGYTF
>TRBV30|-|TRBJ2-3
CAWSVQIFTDTQYF
>TRBV7-2|TRBD1|TRBJ2-5
CASSLTRTGVETQYF
>TRBV13|TRBD1|TRBJ2-4
CASSFGQAVKNIQYF
>TRBV28|TRBD1|TRBJ2-7
CASRDGQGAAYEQYF
>TRBV18|TRBD1|TRBJ2-1
CASSPFEGGQGDNEQFF
>TRBV6-2/TRBV6-3|TRBD1|TRBJ2-7
CASSYGQGNEQYF
>TRBV4-1|-|TRBJ2-1
CASSQDLQGAYYNEQFF
>TRBV19|-|TRBJ1-5
CASSISTNQPQHF
>TRBV5-4|TRBD2|TRBJ2-7
CASSSEGTSGRLAYEQYF
>TRBV27|TRBD1|TRBJ2-7
CASSYTGDEQYF
>TRBV7-6|TRBD2|TRBJ2-1
CASSPLGLANEQFF
>TRBV5-4|TRBD2|TRBJ2-2
CASFTSGGPGELFF
>TRBV3-1/TRBV3-2|TRBD1|TRBJ1-6
CASSFGQGKISPLHF
>TRBV5-4|-|TRBJ2-5
CASSLGSGTLTQTQYF
>TRBV11-2|TRBD2|TRBJ2-7
CASTSLAGPRTYEQYF
>TRBV14|-|TRBJ2-1
CASSPRKVNEQFF
>TRBV30|TRBD2|TRBJ2-7
CAWIPPGLAAQFYF